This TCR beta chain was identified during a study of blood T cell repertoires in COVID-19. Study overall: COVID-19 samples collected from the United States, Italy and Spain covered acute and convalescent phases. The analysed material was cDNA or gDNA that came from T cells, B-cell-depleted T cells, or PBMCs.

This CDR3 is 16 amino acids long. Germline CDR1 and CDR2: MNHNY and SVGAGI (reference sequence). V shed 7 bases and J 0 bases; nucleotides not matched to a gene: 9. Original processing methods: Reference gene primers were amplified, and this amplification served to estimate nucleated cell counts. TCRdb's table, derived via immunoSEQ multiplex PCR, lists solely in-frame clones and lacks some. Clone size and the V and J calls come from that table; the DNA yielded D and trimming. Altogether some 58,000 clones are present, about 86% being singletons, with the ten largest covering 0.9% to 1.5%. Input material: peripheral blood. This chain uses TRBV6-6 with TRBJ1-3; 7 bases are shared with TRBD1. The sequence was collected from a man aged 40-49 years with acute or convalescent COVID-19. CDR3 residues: CASTWDSPYSGNTIYF. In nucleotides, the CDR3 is TGTGCCAGCACCTGGGACAGCCCATACTCTGGAAACACCATATATTTT.